These T cell receptor beta chains were read from a single sample in a study of T cells in localized non-small cell lung cancer. Measured with immunoSEQ multiplex PCR; TCRdb has only the in-frame clones, and not every one. The sample lists about 35,000 clones, around 90% occurring once. Sample: peripheral blood mononuclear cells, taken before any cancer treatment. These receptor sequences come from a female donor older than 55 with stage II lung adenocarcinoma. CDR3s include the opening cysteine and the closing phenylalanine or tryptophan. The order of the fields is D gene, J gene, clone size, V gene, CDR3 DNA, CDR3 protein. A D gene is named only where the DNA matches it firmly. Only some rows state a clone size, as once, few, many or a class for expanded clones.

. | TRBJ1-1 | few | TRBV29-1 | TGCAGCGTTGACAGGACTGAAGCTTTCTTT | CSVDRTEAFF
. | TRBJ2-1 | . | TRBV9 | TGTGCCAGCAGCGTGGGGACAACTCTCAATGAGCAGTTCTTC | CASSVGTTLNEQFF
TRBD1 | TRBJ1-1 | . | TRBV11-2 | TGTGCCAGCAGTCTCCTTCCGGGACAGACTGAAGCTTTCTTT | CASSLLPGQTEAFF
. | TRBJ1-5 | . | TRBV28 | TGTGCCAGCAATTTTCTGATTAATCAGCCCCAGCATTTT | CASNFLINQPQHF
. | TRBJ2-7 | . | TRBV11-2 | TGTGCCAGCAGCTTAGTAGTTTGGGGTCTCGCCTACGAGCAGTACTTC | CASSLVVWGLAYEQYF
. | TRBJ1-1 | once | TRBV30 | TGTGCCTGGAAAGGAAGGACTGAAGCTTTCTTT | CAWKGRTEAFF
TRBD1 | TRBJ1-2 | . | TRBV7-2 | TGTGCCAGCAGAAAACAGGGGGCCCTACTTGGCTACACCTTC | CASRKQGALLGYTF
. | TRBJ2-2 | . | TRBV2 | TGTGCCAGCAGAGAACAGGCCGCGAACACCGGGGAGCTGTTTTTT | CASREQAANTGELFF
TRBD1 | TRBJ1-1 | . | TRBV2 | TGTGCCAGCAGCCCCCGGACAGGTAACACTGAAGCTTTCTTT | CASSPRTGNTEAFF
. | TRBJ2-2 | . | TRBV5-4 | TGTGCCAGCAGCTTACAGGGTGCTGACACCGGGGAGCTGTTTTTT | CASSLQGADTGELFF
. | TRBJ1-1 | once | TRBV29-1 | TGCAGCGCCGAACAGGGAACAAGGACTGAAGCTTTCTTT | CSAEQGTRTEAFF
. | TRBJ2-1 | . | TRBV9 | TGTGCCAGCAGCGCGGAGGGGCCGATGCCCAGAACCTACATTTACAATGAGCAGTTCTTC | CASSAEGPMPRTYIYNEQFF
TRBD1 | TRBJ2-5 | . | TRBV7-3 | TGTGCCAGCAGCTTAACTACCGGGGACAGCCAGTACTTC | CASSLTTGDSQYF
. | TRBJ2-7 | . | TRBV13 | TGTGCCAGCAGCTTAATTACGGGCCTCTCCTACGAGCAGTACTTC | CASSLITGLSYEQYF
. | TRBJ2-7 | . | TRBV27 | TGTGCCAGCAGTTTCCCCCAGGGGCGCCCCTTCGAGCAGTACTTC | CASSFPQGRPFEQYF
. | TRBJ1-1 | . | TRBV28 | TGTGCCAGCAGTTCCCCGGGGTCGATGAACACTGAAGCTTTCTTT | CASSSPGSMNTEAFF
. | TRBJ2-7 | . | TRBV5-4 | TGTGCCAGCAGCTTGGGGCGGGATTCTTACGAGCAGTACTTC | CASSLGRDSYEQYF
. | TRBJ1-3 | . | TRBV28 | TGTGCCAGCAGTTTGCAGGCTGGAAACACCATATATTTT | CASSLQAGNTIYF
TRBD1 | TRBJ1-4 | . | TRBV5-1 | TGCGCCAGCAGGGGAAGGGACAGTTTTAATGAAAAACTGTTTTTT | CASRGRDSFNEKLFF
TRBD2 | TRBJ2-1 | . | TRBV18 | TGTGCCAGCTCCCCAACTAGCGGGACTAATGAGCAGTTCTTC | CASSPTSGTNEQFF
TRBD1 | TRBJ1-1 | . | TRBV9 | TGTGCCAGCAGCGTTACGACAGGGCGGAACACTGAAGCTTTCTTT | CASSVTTGRNTEAFF
. | TRBJ2-7 | . | TRBV27 | TGTGCCAGCAGTGGCTTGGAGAGGGCCTACGAGCAGTACTTC | CASSGLERAYEQYF
. | TRBJ1-4 | . | TRBV15 | TGTGCCACCAGCAGAAATGATGAAAAACTGTTTTTT | CATSRNDEKLFF
TRBD1 | TRBJ2-7 | . | TRBV10-3 | TGTGCCATCAGTACGGGACAGAGGGACGAGCAGTACTTC | CAISTGQRDEQYF
. | TRBJ1-1 | . | TRBV28 | TGTGCCAGCAGCCTCAATGTCATCGGCGCTGAAGCTTTCTTT | CASSLNVIGAEAFF
TRBD2 | TRBJ2-1 | . | TRBV29-1 | TGCAGCGTACGTCCTCTAGCGGGAGAAACTCAGTTCTTC | CSVRPLAGETQFF
. | TRBJ2-1 | . | TRBV5-1 | TGCGCCAGCAGCTTGGAAGAGATCAACAAGGGTAAGCAGTTCTTC | CASSLEEINKGKQFF
. | TRBJ1-2 | . | TRBV7-8 | TGTGCCAGCAGCTTAGGGGCTAACTATGGCTACACCTTC | CASSLGANYGYTF
. | TRBJ2-7 | . | TRBV7-2 | TGTGCCAGCGGCTTAGGCCGGGTCTCCTACGAGCAGTACTTC | CASGLGRVSYEQYF